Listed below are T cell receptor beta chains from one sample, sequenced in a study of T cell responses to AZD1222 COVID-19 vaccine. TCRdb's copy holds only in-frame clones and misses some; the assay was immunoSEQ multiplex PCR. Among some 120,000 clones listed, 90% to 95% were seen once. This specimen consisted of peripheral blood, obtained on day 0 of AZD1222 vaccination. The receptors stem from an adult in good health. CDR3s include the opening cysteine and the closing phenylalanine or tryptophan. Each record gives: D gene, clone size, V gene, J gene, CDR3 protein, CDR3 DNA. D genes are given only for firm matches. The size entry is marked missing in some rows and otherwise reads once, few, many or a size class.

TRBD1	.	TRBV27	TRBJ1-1	CASSPVTGAFEAFF	TGTGCCAGCAGTCCGGTGACAGGGGCCTTTGAAGCTTTCTTT
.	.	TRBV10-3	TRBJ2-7	CAISEGQDNYEQYF	TGTGCCATCAGTGAAGGGCAAGATAACTACGAGCAGTACTTC
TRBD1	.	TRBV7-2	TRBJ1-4	CASSLRQGGEKLFF	TGTGCCAGCAGCCTACGACAGGGGGGGGAAAAACTGTTTTTT
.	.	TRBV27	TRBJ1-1	CASSLGGNTEAFF	TGTGCCAGCAGTTTGGGTGGGAACACTGAAGCTTTCTTT
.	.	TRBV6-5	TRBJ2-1	CASRDPLPYYNEQFF	TGTGCCAGCAGGGACCCCCTCCCCTATTACAATGAGCAGTTCTTC
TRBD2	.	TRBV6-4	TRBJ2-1	CASSDGTSGSYNEQFF	TGTGCCAGCAGTGACGGGACTAGCGGGTCGTACAATGAGCAGTTCTTC
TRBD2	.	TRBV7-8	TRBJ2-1	CASSPRLAGVAYNEQFF	TGTGCCAGCAGCCCCCGACTAGCGGGAGTGGCCTACAATGAGCAGTTCTTC
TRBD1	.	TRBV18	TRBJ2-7	CASSFDRGYEQYF	TGTGCCAGCTCATTCGACAGGGGCTACGAGCAGTACTTC
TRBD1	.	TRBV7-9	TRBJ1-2	CASSLDRDSYNYGYTF	TGTGCCAGCAGCTTAGACCGGGACAGCTACAACTATGGCTACACCTTC
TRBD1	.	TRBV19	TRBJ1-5	CATTRRGGSSNQPQHF	TGTGCCACCACACGCAGAGGGGGCTCTAGCAATCAGCCCCAGCATTTT
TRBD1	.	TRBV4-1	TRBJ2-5	CASSQARGRDRGFETQYF	TGCGCCAGCAGCCAAGCAAGAGGCCGGGACAGGGGGTTTGAGACCCAGTACTTC
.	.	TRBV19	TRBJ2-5	CASSGGRETQYF	TGTGCCAGCTCAGGGGGGCGAGAGACCCAGTACTTC
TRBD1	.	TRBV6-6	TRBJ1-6	CASSPGQGNSPLHF	TGTGCCAGCAGCCCCGGACAGGGCAATTCACCCCTCCACTTT
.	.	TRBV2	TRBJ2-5	CASTIGTSRETQYF	TGTGCCAGCACGATCGGGACCAGTCGGGAGACCCAGTACTTC
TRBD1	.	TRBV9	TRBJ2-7	CASSPHVGTGNTYEQYF	TGTGCCAGCAGCCCCCATGTCGGGACAGGGAATACGTACGAGCAGTACTTC
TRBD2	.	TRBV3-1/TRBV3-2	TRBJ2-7	CASSLGLADYEQYF	TGTGCCAGCAGCCTAGGACTAGCGGATTACGAGCAGTACTTC
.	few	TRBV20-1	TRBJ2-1	CSASLDARGYEQFF	TGCAGTGCTAGTCTCGACGCCAGGGGATATGAGCAGTTCTTC
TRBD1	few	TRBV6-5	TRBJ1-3	CASSLSQGVSGNTIYF	TGTGCCAGCAGTTTGAGCCAGGGGGTCTCTGGAAACACCATATATTTT
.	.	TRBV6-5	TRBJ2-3	CASTHRTATADTQYF	TGTGCCAGCACCCACAGGACGGCGACGGCAGATACGCAGTATTTT
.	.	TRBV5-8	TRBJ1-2	CASSLQGDYGYTF	TGTGCCAGCAGCCTGCAGGGTGACTATGGCTACACCTTC
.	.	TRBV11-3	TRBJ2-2	CASSLAGLNTGELFF	TGTGCCAGCAGCTTAGCGGGACTGAACACCGGGGAGCTGTTTTTT
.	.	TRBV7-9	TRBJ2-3	CASSLAIDTQYF	TGTGCCAGCAGCTTAGCTATAGATACGCAGTATTTT
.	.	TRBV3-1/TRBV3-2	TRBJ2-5	CASSPEPGWQETQYF	TGTGCCAGCAGCCCTGAGCCGGGATGGCAAGAGACCCAGTACTTC
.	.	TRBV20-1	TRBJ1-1	CSASDTEAFF	TGCAGTGCGAGTGACACTGAAGCTTTCTTT
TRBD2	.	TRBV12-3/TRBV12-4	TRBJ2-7	CASSFSGSYEQYF	TGTGCCAGCAGTTTTAGCGGGAGTTACGAGCAGTACTTC
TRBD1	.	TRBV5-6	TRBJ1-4	CASSLRGQGDEKLFF	TGTGCCAGCAGCTTGAGGGGACAGGGGGATGAAAAACTGTTTTTT
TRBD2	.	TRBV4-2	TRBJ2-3	CASSPPLGGLAGEWTDTQYF	TGTGCCAGCAGCCCTCCCCTGGGAGGACTAGCGGGAGAATGGACAGATACGCAGTATTTT
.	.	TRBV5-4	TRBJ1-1	CASSSRGFLTEAFF	TGTGCCAGCAGCTCGAGAGGGTTCCTCACTGAAGCTTTCTTT
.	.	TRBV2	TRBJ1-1	CAISLGTVNTEAFF	TGTGCCATCTCTCTGGGGACGGTGAACACTGAAGCTTTCTTT
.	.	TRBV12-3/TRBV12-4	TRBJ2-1	CASSLNGAAFF	TGTGCCAGCAGTCTTAACGGGGCGGCGTTCTTC
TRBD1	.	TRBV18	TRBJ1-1	CASSPSRGGLLNTEAFF	TGTGCCAGCTCACCTTCCAGGGGGGGGCTATTGAACACTGAAGCTTTCTTT
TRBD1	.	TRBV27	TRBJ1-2	CASSHRGGGGYTF	TGTGCCAGCAGTCACAGGGGTGGGGGTGGCTACACCTTC
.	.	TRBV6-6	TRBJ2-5	CASSPSPPRETQYF	TGTGCCAGCAGTCCCAGCCCACCCCGGGAGACCCAGTACTTC
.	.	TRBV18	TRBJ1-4	CASSPPGGRGEKLFF	TGTGCCAGCTCACCTCCCGGGGGGAGAGGTGAAAAACTGTTTTTT
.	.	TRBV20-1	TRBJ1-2	CSASSQGLGGYTF	TGCAGTGCTAGTTCTCAGGGGTTAGGGGGCTACACCTTC
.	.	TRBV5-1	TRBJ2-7	CASSLGNQQYF	TGCGCCAGCAGCTTGGGGAATCAGCAGTACTTC
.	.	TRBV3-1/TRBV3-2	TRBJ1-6	CASSPRPDNSPLHF	TGTGCCAGCAGCCCCAGGCCAGATAATTCACCCCTCCACTTT
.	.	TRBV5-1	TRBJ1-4	CASSLAFLEAPGFEKLFF	TGCGCCAGCAGCTTGGCCTTTTTGGAGGCGCCGGGATTTGAAAAACTGTTTTTT
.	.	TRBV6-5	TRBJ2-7	CASRGSGKPYEQYF	TGTGCCAGCAGAGGGTCCGGGAAACCCTACGAGCAGTACTTC
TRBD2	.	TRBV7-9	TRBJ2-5	CASSLAGLADQETQYF	TGTGCCAGCAGCTTAGCGGGACTAGCGGACCAAGAGACCCAGTACTTC
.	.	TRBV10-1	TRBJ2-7	CASTRAGYEQYF	TGCGCCAGCACCCGAGCGGGCTACGAGCAGTACTTC
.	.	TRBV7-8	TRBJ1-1	CASSFSQNTEAFF	TGTGCCAGCAGCTTTTCACAGAACACTGAAGCTTTCTTT
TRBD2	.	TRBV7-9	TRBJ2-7	CASSSLGGTEPYEQYF	TGTGCCAGCAGCTCCCTGGGGGGGACTGAGCCCTACGAGCAGTACTTC
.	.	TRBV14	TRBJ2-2	CASSQSPRTGPSRMAGELFF	TGTGCCAGCAGCCAATCACCGCGGACGGGGCCGAGCAGAATGGCCGGGGAGCTGTTTTTT
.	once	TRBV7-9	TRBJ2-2	CASSQRDGNTGELFF	TGTGCCAGCAGCCAAAGGGACGGGAACACCGGGGAGCTGTTTTTT
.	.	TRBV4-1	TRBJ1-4	CASSQNTGLDEKLFF	TGCGCCAGCAGCCAGAACACAGGGCTCGATGAAAAACTGTTTTTT
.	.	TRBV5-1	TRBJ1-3	CASSPKSTAGNTIYF	TGCGCCAGCAGCCCGAAGTCTACGGCTGGAAACACCATATATTTT
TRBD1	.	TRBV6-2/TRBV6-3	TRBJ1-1	CASSYLGRGRYTEAFF	TGTGCCAGCAGTTATCTTGGGAGGGGGCGATACACTGAAGCTTTCTTT
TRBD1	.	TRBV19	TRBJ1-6	CASRRTGDSPLHF	TGTGCCAGTAGGAGGACAGGGGATTCACCCCTCCACTTT
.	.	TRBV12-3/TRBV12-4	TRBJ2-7	CASSTTSSEQYF	TGTGCCAGCAGCACCACTAGTAGCGAGCAGTACTTC
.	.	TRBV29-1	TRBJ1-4	CSGTLGQGNEKLFF	TGCAGCGGAACCCTGGGGCAGGGGAATGAAAAACTGTTTTTT
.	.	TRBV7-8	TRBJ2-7	CASSPGTDEQYF	TGTGCCAGCAGCCCCGGGACGGACGAGCAGTACTTC
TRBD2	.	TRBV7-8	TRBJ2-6	CASSLDGGGTGANVLTF	TGTGCCAGCAGCTTAGACGGCGGGGGAACTGGGGCCAACGTCCTGACTTTC
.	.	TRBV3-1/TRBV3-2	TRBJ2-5	CASSRGWIQETQYF	TGTGCCAGCAGTCGTGGGTGGATACAAGAGACCCAGTACTTC